A selection of T cell receptor beta chains follows, all from one sample in a study of CD8 T cells in ankylosing spondylitis. TCRdb re-derived calls from the 5' RACE reads in MiXCR, one entry per CDR3 protein. The sample has 150,000 to 200,000 distinct CDR3 sequences; 11% are singletons. The specimen was blood, either unsorted or a sorted T cell fraction (not recorded which). These receptors were obtained from a male donor with ankylosing spondylitis or in good health (not recorded which). Each CDR3 is given with its conserved first and last residue. The D gene is left open where the match is weak. The size entry is marked missing in some rows and otherwise reads once, few, many or a size class.

D gene,J gene,V gene,clone size,CDR3 protein,CDR3 DNA
-,TRBJ2-3,TRBV7-9,many,CASSLDSPSTDTQYF,TGTGCCAGCAGCTTAGATAGCCCCAGCACAGATACGCAGTATTTT
-,TRBJ1-1,TRBV11-2,many,CASSLWSEAFF,TGTGCCAGCAGCTTGTGGTCAGAAGCTTTCTTT
-,TRBJ2-5,TRBV20-1,many,CSARAYSVGQIQETQYF,TGCAGTGCTAGAGCTTACTCAGTAGGCCAAATCCAAGAGACCCAGTACTTC
TRBD1,TRBJ1-1,TRBV3-1,many,CASSQPTGGITEAFF,TGTGCCAGCAGCCAACCGACAGGGGGCATCACTGAAGCTTTCTTT
-,TRBJ2-7,TRBV5-1,many,CASSFTSSEQYF,TGCGCCAGCAGCTTTACTAGCTCCGAGCAGTACTTC
-,TRBJ2-3,TRBV28,many,CASSSGTDTQYF,TGTGCCAGCAGTTCAGGCACAGATACGCAGTATTTT
TRBD1,TRBJ2-1,TRBV5-1,many,CASSLTPSGQGEQFF,TGCGCCAGCAGCTTAACGCCATCGGGACAGGGGGAGCAGTTCTTC
-,TRBJ1-5,TRBV28,many,CGSGSGQPQHF,TGTGGATCGGGGTCTGGTCAGCCCCAGCATTTT
-,TRBJ1-1,TRBV5-5,many,CASRSTVNTEAFF,TGTGCCAGCAGGTCCACAGTGAACACTGAAGCTTTCTTT
-,TRBJ1-4,TRBV15,-,CATSRSRDSFNEKLFF,TGTGCCACCAGCAGATCGCGGGACTCCTTTAATGAAAAACTGTTTTTT
-,TRBJ1-1,TRBV18,few,CASSPPTGTEAFF,TGTGCCAGCTCACCACCAACAGGGACTGAAGCTTTCTTT
-,TRBJ1-1,TRBV6-6,many,CASSYVESEAFF,TGTGCCAGCAGTTACGTAGAGTCTGAAGCTTTCTTT
TRBD1,TRBJ1-2,TRBV29-1,many,CSVDNGQGAGYTF,TGCAGCGTTGACAACGGACAGGGGGCTGGCTACACCTTC
-,TRBJ2-7,TRBV6-1,many,CASRKQDRAYEQYF,TGTGCCAGCAGGAAACAGGATCGGGCCTACGAGCAGTACTTC
TRBD1,TRBJ2-1,TRBV23-1,few,CASSQSTGVEQFF,TGCGCCAGCAGTCAATCGACAGGGGTTGAGCAGTTCTTC
-,TRBJ2-1,TRBV5-1,few,CASSLGSSRAGAMSSYNEQFF,TGCGCCAGCAGCTTGGGCTCAAGTAGAGCGGGCGCGATGAGCTCCTACAATGAGCAGTTCTTC
-,TRBJ2-3,TRBV14,few,CASSPLGRTDTQYF,TGTGCCAGCAGCCCCCTGGGGAGGACAGATACGCAGTATTTT
TRBD2,TRBJ2-3,TRBV3-1,-,CASSQGGGLYTDTQYF,TGTGCCAGCAGCCAAGGGGGGGGACTGTACACAGATACGCAGTATTTT
TRBD2,TRBJ2-1,TRBV6-1,-,CASRVAGAFGEQFF,TGTGCCAGCAGGGTAGCGGGAGCTTTCGGTGAGCAGTTCTTC
-,TRBJ2-2,TRBV5-1,-,CASSLVGQNTGELFF,TGCGCCAGCAGCTTGGTGGGGCAGAACACCGGGGAGCTGTTTTTT
-,TRBJ2-2,TRBV5-6,many,CASSAGGTGELFF,TGTGCCAGCAGTGCGGGTGGAACCGGGGAGCTGTTTTTT